These T cell receptor beta chains were read from a single sample in a study of T cells after posttransplantation cyclophosphamide. Sequencing was performed with immunoSEQ multiplex PCR; in TCRdb, only in-frame clones are kept and a portion is missing. The sample carries some 20,000 clones, under 99% recorded once. The source material was naive CD4+ T cells sorted from PBMCs. Receptors originate from a man between 40 and 49 years old in good health, CMV-negative, and a related stem cell transplant donor. The CDR3 runs from the conserved cysteine through the conserved F or W. The order of the fields is CDR3 DNA, CDR3 protein, D gene, V gene, clone size, J gene. The D gene is left open where the match is weak. Size is omitted from some rows. Given values are once, few, many or a class for expanded clones.

TGTGCCAGCACTCTAGCGGGCAATTCGAACACCGGGGAGCTGTTTTTT,CASTLAGNSNTGELFF,TRBD2,TRBV28,.,TRBJ2-2
TGCAGTAGCGGGAGGGGAAATGAGCAGTTCTTC,CSSGRGNEQFF,TRBD2,TRBV20-1,.,TRBJ2-1
TGTGCCAGCAGCCCCCAAAGAGGGAATCGCGAGCAGTACTTC,CASSPQRGNREQYF,.,TRBV7-2,.,TRBJ2-7
TGTGCCACCAGGCGGGGTAGCGGGAGAGTGGAGACCCAGTACTTC,CATRRGSGRVETQYF,TRBD2,TRBV15,.,TRBJ2-5
TGTGCCAGCACCTCAGGGGGCTTTGGAAACACCATATATTTT,CASTSGGFGNTIYF,TRBD1,TRBV28,.,TRBJ1-3
TGTGCCAGCAGCTTCAGTCCGGGACAGGGGTACGTCCTGACTTTC,CASSFSPGQGYVLTF,TRBD1,TRBV6-5,.,TRBJ2-6
TGTGCCAGTTTGACTAGCGGGAGGGCCACCGGGGAGCTGTTTTTT,CASLTSGRATGELFF,TRBD2,TRBV19,.,TRBJ2-2
TGTGCCACCAGCAGTGGACTAGCTACCCAATCGAGGCAGTACTTC,CATSSGLATQSRQYF,TRBD2,TRBV15,.,TRBJ2-7
TGTGCCAGTAGTAGCGCAAAACAGGGTGACTCTCAGCCCCAGCATTTT,CASSSAKQGDSQPQHF,.,TRBV19,.,TRBJ1-5
TGTGCCAGCAGTTTATCAGGCTACGAGCAGTACTTC,CASSLSGYEQYF,.,TRBV28,.,TRBJ2-7
TGCGCCAGCCAAAAGACTAGCGGGAGTACGGGCGAGCAGTACTTC,CASQKTSGSTGEQYF,TRBD2,TRBV5-1,once,TRBJ2-7
TGTGCCATCAGCGAGACAGACCCCTATGGCTACACCTTC,CAISETDPYGYTF,.,TRBV10-3,.,TRBJ1-2
TGCAGCGTTGAAGTCGGGAATGAGCAGTTCTTC,CSVEVGNEQFF,.,TRBV29-1,.,TRBJ2-1
TGTGCCAGCAGTTACTATGAACGCGGGAGCAATGAGCAGTTCTTC,CASSYYERGSNEQFF,TRBD2,TRBV6-6,.,TRBJ2-1
TGTGCCAGCAGTTGGAGCGGGAGGGCGAACACCGGGGAGCTGTTTTTT,CASSWSGRANTGELFF,TRBD2,TRBV28,once,TRBJ2-2
TGTGCCAGCAGTGGTTTTGCGGGGACTAGCACAGATACGCAGTATTTT,CASSGFAGTSTDTQYF,.,TRBV25-1,.,TRBJ2-3
TGTGCCAGTAGTATAGGACTAGCGAACGGGGAGCTGTTTTTT,CASSIGLANGELFF,TRBD2,TRBV19,.,TRBJ2-2
TGTGCCATCATAAGGACAGAGGACAATGAGCAGTTCTTC,CAIIRTEDNEQFF,.,TRBV10-3,.,TRBJ2-1
TGTGCCAGCAGCCACTCTCCCGGGGATTTCCGGGAGCTGTTTTTT,CASSHSPGDFRELFF,.,TRBV4-2,.,TRBJ2-2
TGTGCCAGCAGCTTATTAGTGGGGACTGGGGGGGTCGGTGAGCAGTTCTTC,CASSLLVGTGGVGEQFF,TRBD2,TRBV11-2,.,TRBJ2-1
TGTGCCAGCAGTTCAACGGGTGGACAGGGTCGGTACGAGCAGTACTTC,CASSSTGGQGRYEQYF,TRBD1,TRBV28,.,TRBJ2-7
TGTGCCAGCAGCCCTTTAGCGGGAGTCGCCTACGAGCAGTACTTC,CASSPLAGVAYEQYF,TRBD2,TRBV11-2,once,TRBJ2-7
TGTGCCAGCAGTTCTCCGGACAGGATCACCGGGGAGCTGTTTTTT,CASSSPDRITGELFF,TRBD1,TRBV7-3,.,TRBJ2-2
TGTGCCAGCCATGGGACGGGCGGGACGGTCACAGATACGCAGTATTTT,CASHGTGGTVTDTQYF,.,TRBV28,.,TRBJ2-3
TGTGCCAGCAGCGTAGACAGGGGGAGCTACAATGAGCAGTTCTTC,CASSVDRGSYNEQFF,TRBD1,TRBV9,.,TRBJ2-1
TGTGCCTGGAAAAGGGGAGGAGATACGCAGTATTTT,CAWKRGGDTQYF,.,TRBV30,.,TRBJ2-3
TGTGCCATCCGGGGTAGCAATCAGCCCCAGCATTTT,CAIRGSNQPQHF,.,TRBV28,once,TRBJ1-5
TGTGCCAGCTCACCAGGAACAGGCAATGGGGAGACCCAGTACTTC,CASSPGTGNGETQYF,.,TRBV18,once,TRBJ2-5
TGTGCCAGCAGCCACGTCTCGAACACCGGGGAGCTGTTTTTT,CASSHVSNTGELFF,.,TRBV14,.,TRBJ2-2
TGTGCCAGCTCACTGTCTATAGGGGCCATTGAGCCCCAGCATTTT,CASSLSIGAIEPQHF,.,TRBV18,.,TRBJ1-5
TGTGCCAGCAGCAGACCTTTTGGGGGCCCGGACACCGGGGAGCTGTTTTTT,CASSRPFGGPDTGELFF,.,TRBV11-2,.,TRBJ2-2
TGCGCCAGCAGCTTGGAGCTAGCGGGAGGGCCGTACAATGAGCAGTTCTTC,CASSLELAGGPYNEQFF,TRBD2,TRBV5-1,.,TRBJ2-1
TGTGCCAGCAGCGTAGATGGGACAGAGAATTCACCCCTCCACTTT,CASSVDGTENSPLHF,TRBD1,TRBV9,.,TRBJ1-6
TGTGCCAGCAGCGTTAGCGGGAGAGCCTACGAGCAGTACTTC,CASSVSGRAYEQYF,TRBD2,TRBV7-2,.,TRBJ2-7
TGTGCCATCAGTGATACCCCAGGGGGTGGCAATCAGCCCCAGCATTTT,CAISDTPGGGNQPQHF,TRBD1,TRBV10-3,.,TRBJ1-5
TGTGCCAGTACCCCGACCGGGACAACTAAAGCTTTCTTT,CASTPTGTTKAFF,.,TRBV19,.,TRBJ1-1
TGTGCCAGCAGCCCGCCCCCTTACCGGACAAAGCACTATGGCTACACCTTC,CASSPPPYRTKHYGYTF,.,TRBV7-6,.,TRBJ1-2
TGCGCCAGCAGCACGGGACAGGGAAATGGAAACACCATATATTTT,CASSTGQGNGNTIYF,TRBD1,TRBV5-1,.,TRBJ1-3
TGTGCCAGCACCCAAGCTGGTACAGGGGGGACCCGGTACGAGCAGTACTTC,CASTQAGTGGTRYEQYF,TRBD1,TRBV7-9,.,TRBJ2-7
TGCGCCAGCAGCATGCCCATAGGACAGGGAGTAGAAGAGACCCAGTACTTC,CASSMPIGQGVEETQYF,TRBD1,TRBV5-1,.,TRBJ2-5
TGTGCCACCGAGGCGACGCGGGAGAATGAGCAGTTCTTC,CATEATRENEQFF,TRBD2,TRBV7-9,.,TRBJ2-1
TGTGCCAGCAGTAAAAATCGGGGGAGCTCCTACAATGAGCAGTTCTTC,CASSKNRGSSYNEQFF,.,TRBV27,.,TRBJ2-1
TGCGCCAGCAGCGTAAGACAGGTGTCCTACGAGCAGTACTTC,CASSVRQVSYEQYF,.,TRBV4-1,.,TRBJ2-7
TGTGCCAGCTCACCACCGTTCGCGGGGCCCCCCAATGAGCAGTTCTTC,CASSPPFAGPPNEQFF,.,TRBV18,once,TRBJ2-1
TGTGCCAGCAGCTTAGAAGGGGGAGTAGCAGATACGCAGTATTTT,CASSLEGGVADTQYF,.,TRBV11-3,.,TRBJ2-3
TGTGCCAGCAGCTTATATACGGGAGGCTACGAGCAGTACTTC,CASSLYTGGYEQYF,TRBD2,TRBV7-8,.,TRBJ2-7
TGTGCCAGCAGTGCCAGACAGGGCGAGGGTTCCAGGGCTGAAGCTTTCTTT,CASSARQGEGSRAEAFF,TRBD1,TRBV6-1,.,TRBJ1-1
TGTGCCAGCAAGAGGGAAGAGACCCAGTACTTC,CASKREETQYF,.,TRBV2,.,TRBJ2-5
TGCGCCAGCAGCCAATACACGGGGACAGTTATTAATCAGCCCCAGCATTTT,CASSQYTGTVINQPQHF,TRBD1,TRBV4-1,.,TRBJ1-5
TGTGCCAGCAGTGACAGCCTCCCGGAGCGCGAGCAGTACTTC,CASSDSLPEREQYF,.,TRBV25-1,.,TRBJ2-7
TGTGCCAGCAGTAGCCAATCCGGGACAGGGGTAGGGCAGCCCCAGCATTTT,CASSSQSGTGVGQPQHF,TRBD1,TRBV25-1,.,TRBJ1-5